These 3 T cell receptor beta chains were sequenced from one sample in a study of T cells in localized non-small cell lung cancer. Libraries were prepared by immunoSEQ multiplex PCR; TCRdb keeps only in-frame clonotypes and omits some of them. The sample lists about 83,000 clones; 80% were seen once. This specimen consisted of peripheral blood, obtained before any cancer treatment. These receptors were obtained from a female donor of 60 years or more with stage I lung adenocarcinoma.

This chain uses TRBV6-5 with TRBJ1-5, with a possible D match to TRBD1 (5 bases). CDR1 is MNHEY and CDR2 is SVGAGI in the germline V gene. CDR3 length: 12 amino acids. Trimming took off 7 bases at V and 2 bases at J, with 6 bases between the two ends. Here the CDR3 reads CASMGGNQPQHF. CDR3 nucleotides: TGTGCCAGCATGGGGGGCAATCAGCCCCAGCATTTT.

CDR3 region: CASTSFGGRTGELFF. CDR3 nucleotides: TGTGCCAGCACTTCGTTTGGGGGTCGGACCGGGGAGCTGTTTTTT. The chain employs TRBV5-6 and TRBJ2-2; the D call may be TRBD1 or TRBD2 (5 bases each). CDR1 and CDR2 from the germline V gene are SGHDT and YYEEEE. This CDR3 comprises 15 residues. V lost 6 bases and J 5 bases, leaving 17 bases between the germline ends.

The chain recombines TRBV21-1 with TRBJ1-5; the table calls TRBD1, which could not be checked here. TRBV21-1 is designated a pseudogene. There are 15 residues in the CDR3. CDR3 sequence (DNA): TGTGCCAGCAGCCTCGGCAGGGGTATCGATCAGCCCCAGCATTTT. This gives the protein CASSLGRGIDQPQHF.